The rows below give T cell receptor beta chains drawn from one sample of a study of blood T cell repertoires in COVID-19. Assay used: immunoSEQ multiplex PCR; TCRdb lists only in-frame clones, some missing. The data show under 250,000 clones, with about 88% seen just once and under 9% held by the top ten. Source material: peripheral blood. The receptors were gathered from a woman aged 70-85 years with active or convalescent COVID-19. The CDR3 runs from the conserved cysteine through the conserved F or W. The order of the fields is V gene, J gene, D gene, clone size, CDR3 DNA, CDR3 protein. The D gene is left open where the match is weak. Clone size, where shown, is once, few, many, or a class for clones that have expanded.

TRBV4-2	TRBJ2-2	NA	NA	TGTGCCAGCAGCCGCCAGGGGGGGAACACCGGGGAGCTGTTTTTT	CASSRQGGNTGELFF
TRBV10-3	TRBJ1-1	TRBD1	once	TGTGCCATCAGTGTTAACAGGGGGGGGAGGAACACTGAAGCTTTCTTT	CAISVNRGGRNTEAFF
TRBV19	TRBJ2-7	TRBD1	once	TGTGCCAGTAGTACCCAGGGGGCCTCCTACGAGCAGTACTTC	CASSTQGASYEQYF
TRBV19	TRBJ1-2	TRBD1	NA	TGTGCCAGTAACCCGACAGGGGCGGGCGGCTACACCTTC	CASNPTGAGGYTF
TRBV6-4	TRBJ1-1	NA	NA	TGTGCCAGCAGTCCGGGGTTGAACACTGAAGCTTTCTTT	CASSPGLNTEAFF
TRBV9	TRBJ2-3	TRBD2	NA	TGTGCCAGCAGCATGACTAGCGGGGGGGCCGCCACAGATACGCAGTATTTT	CASSMTSGGAATDTQYF
TRBV27	TRBJ2-1	NA	NA	TGTGCCAGCAGTTTAAACAGGGCGTCCTACAATGAGCAGTTCTTC	CASSLNRASYNEQFF
TRBV5-1	TRBJ2-3	TRBD2	NA	TGCGCCAGCAGCTGGACTAGCTCAGATACGCAGTATTTT	CASSWTSSDTQYF
TRBV24-1	TRBJ2-5	TRBD2	NA	TGTGCCACCAGTGAACCTAGCGGGGGGAGTTTAGAGACCCAGTACTTC	CATSEPSGGSLETQYF
TRBV29-1	TRBJ1-2	NA	NA	TGCAGCGTTCCCAACGGGTACTCCTTCTATGGCTACACCTTC	CSVPNGYSFYGYTF
TRBV19	TRBJ1-1	NA	few	TGTGCCAGTAGACAGGATCCTGAAGCTTTCTTT	CASRQDPEAFF
TRBV5-4	TRBJ2-1	NA	NA	TGTGCCAGCAGCATCTTCGACAGGTCCTACAATGAGCAGTTCTTC	CASSIFDRSYNEQFF
TRBV7-9	TRBJ1-1	NA	NA	TGTGCCAGCAGCACTACAGGGCCGATGAACACTGAAGCTTTCTTT	CASSTTGPMNTEAFF
TRBV5-1	TRBJ2-2	TRBD2	few	TGCGCCAGCAGCCTTAGCGGGGCAGCGAACACCGGGGAGCTGTTTTTT	CASSLSGAANTGELFF
TRBV13	TRBJ2-1	TRBD2	NA	TGTGCCAGCAGCTTAGGAGCGGGGGCCGTGGTACATGAGCAGTTCTTC	CASSLGAGAVVHEQFF
TRBV4-1	TRBJ1-4	NA	NA	TGCGCCAGCAGCCAAGCGGAGGGGCCCTATGAAAAACTGTTTTTT	CASSQAEGPYEKLFF
TRBV10-1	TRBJ1-1	NA	NA	TGCGCCAGCAGTGAGTCCGGTCTGAACACTGAAGCTTTCTTT	CASSESGLNTEAFF
TRBV6-2/TRBV6-3	TRBJ1-2	NA	NA	TGTGCCAGCAGTTACCTAGGGGGACCCTATGGCTACACCTTC	CASSYLGGPYGYTF
TRBV10-3	TRBJ1-4	TRBD1	NA	TGTGCCATAGGACAGGGGGACGAAAAACTGTTTTTT	CAIGQGDEKLFF
TRBV5-1	TRBJ2-3	NA	NA	TGCGCCAGCAGCTTGGTAGCAGATACGCAGTATTTT	CASSLVADTQYF
TRBV29-1	TRBJ1-6	NA	NA	TGCAGCGTTGCTAGCTCCTATAATTCACCCCTCCACTTT	CSVASSYNSPLHF
TRBV9	TRBJ1-3	NA	NA	TGTGCCAGCAGCGAGATTGAGGGCTTCTCTGGAAACACCATATATTTT	CASSEIEGFSGNTIYF
TRBV6-5	TRBJ1-5	TRBD1	NA	TGTGCCAGCAGTTCTTATACAGGGGGCTTTCAGCCCCAGCATTTT	CASSSYTGGFQPQHF
TRBV25-1	TRBJ1-1	NA	NA	TGTGCCTCCAACAGGGAGGGTGAAGCTTTCTTT	CASNREGEAFF
TRBV19	TRBJ2-2	NA	NA	TGTGCCAGTAGTATGGGACTTACAACCGGGGAGCTGTTTTTT	CASSMGLTTGELFF
TRBV4-2	TRBJ1-4	NA	NA	TGTGCCAGCAGCCAAGATTACCTCCGGCTAGGTGAAAAACTGTTTTTT	CASSQDYLRLGEKLFF
TRBV11-3	TRBJ1-1	TRBD1	few	TGTGCCAGCAGCTTACCGGGACAGAAGACTGAAGCTTTCTTT	CASSLPGQKTEAFF
TRBV15	TRBJ2-2	NA	NA	TGTGCCACCAGCAGAGTAGGAGCCGGGGAGCTGTTTTTT	CATSRVGAGELFF
TRBV27	TRBJ1-1	TRBD1	NA	TGTGCCAGCAGTTTCACCACAGGGGTCCCGTTTGCTTTCTTT	CASSFTTGVPFAFF
TRBV10-1	TRBJ1-1	NA	NA	TGCGCCAGCTACCCACAGACCCCCGGGATCTTAATGAACACTGAAGCTTTCTTT	CASYPQTPGILMNTEAFF
TRBV3-1/TRBV3-2	TRBJ1-4	TRBD1	NA	TGTGCCAGCAGCCCTCGGGGACAGACTAATGAAAAACTGTTTTTT	CASSPRGQTNEKLFF
TRBV6-5	TRBJ2-7	TRBD1	NA	TGTGCCAGCAGAAAGGGACAGGCCTACGAGCAGTACTTC	CASRKGQAYEQYF
TRBV7-2	TRBJ1-1	TRBD1	NA	TGTGCCAGCAGGCGACAGGGGAGTACTGAAGCTTTCTTT	CASRRQGSTEAFF
TRBV7-6	TRBJ1-5	TRBD1	NA	TGTGCCAGCAGCTTAGTAGGGTACAGGGGAGGCAATCAGCCCCAGCATTTT	CASSLVGYRGGNQPQHF
TRBV9	TRBJ1-1	NA	once	TGTGCCAGCAGCGCCGGGGGAGCAAGAAACACTGAAGCTTTCTTT	CASSAGGARNTEAFF
TRBV5-5	TRBJ1-1	TRBD1	NA	TGTGCCAGCAGCTGGACAGGGGCGAGTGAAGCTTTCTTT	CASSWTGASEAFF
TRBV5-4	TRBJ2-2	NA	NA	TGTGCCAGCCTTAGCGGGAACACCGGGGAGCTGTTTTTT	CASLSGNTGELFF
TRBV29-1	TRBJ2-6	NA	NA	TGCAGCGTTGAGTTACGGGAGTCTGGGGCCAACGTCCTGACTTTC	CSVELRESGANVLTF
TRBV3-1/TRBV3-2	TRBJ1-6	TRBD1	NA	TGTGCCAGCAGCCAAGGGACAGGGGTAAATTCACCCCTCCACTTT	CASSQGTGVNSPLHF
TRBV5-6	TRBJ1-2	NA	NA	TGTGCCAGCAAGGTCGGGGCTAACTATGGCTACACCTTC	CASKVGANYGYTF
TRBV4-2	TRBJ2-2	NA	NA	TGTGCCAGCAGCCCCCACGGCGGGGAGCTGTTTTTT	CASSPHGGELFF
TRBV6-2/TRBV6-3	TRBJ2-7	NA	NA	TGTGCCAGCAGTTACTCGGGGGAGGCTTACGAGCAGTACTTC	CASSYSGEAYEQYF